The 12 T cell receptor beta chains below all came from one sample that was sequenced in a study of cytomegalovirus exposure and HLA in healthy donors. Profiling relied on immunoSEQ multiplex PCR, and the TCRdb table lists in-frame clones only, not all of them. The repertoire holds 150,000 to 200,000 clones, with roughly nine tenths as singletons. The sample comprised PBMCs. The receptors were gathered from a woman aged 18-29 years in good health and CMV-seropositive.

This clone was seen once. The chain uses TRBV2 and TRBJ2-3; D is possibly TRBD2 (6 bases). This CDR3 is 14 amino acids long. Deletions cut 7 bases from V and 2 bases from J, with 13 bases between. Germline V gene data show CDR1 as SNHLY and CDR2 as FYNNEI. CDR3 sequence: CASNLDYHTDTQYF. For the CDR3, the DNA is TGTGCCAGCAATCTGGACTATCACACAGATACGCAGTATTTT.

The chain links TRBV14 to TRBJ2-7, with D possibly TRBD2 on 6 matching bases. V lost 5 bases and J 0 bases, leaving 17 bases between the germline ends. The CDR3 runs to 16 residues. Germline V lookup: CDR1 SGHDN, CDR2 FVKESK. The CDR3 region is CASSNLGLTSSYEQYF. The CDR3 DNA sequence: TGTGCCAGCAGCAACCTGGGACTTACCAGCTCCTACGAGCAGTACTTC.

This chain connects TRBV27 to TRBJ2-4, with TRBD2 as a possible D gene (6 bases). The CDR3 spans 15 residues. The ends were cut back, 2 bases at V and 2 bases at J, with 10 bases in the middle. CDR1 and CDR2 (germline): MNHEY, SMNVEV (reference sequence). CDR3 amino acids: CASSLTGGPKNIQYF. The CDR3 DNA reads TGTGCCAGCAGTTTAACCGGGGGTCCCAAAAACATTCAGTACTTC.

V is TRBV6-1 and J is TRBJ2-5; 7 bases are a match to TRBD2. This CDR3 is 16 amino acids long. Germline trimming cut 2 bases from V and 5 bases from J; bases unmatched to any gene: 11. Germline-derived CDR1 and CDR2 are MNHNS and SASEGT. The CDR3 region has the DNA TGTGCCAGCAGTGAATTCGCGGGGAGGGGAAGGGAGACCCAGTACTTC. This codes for CASSEFAGRGRETQYF.

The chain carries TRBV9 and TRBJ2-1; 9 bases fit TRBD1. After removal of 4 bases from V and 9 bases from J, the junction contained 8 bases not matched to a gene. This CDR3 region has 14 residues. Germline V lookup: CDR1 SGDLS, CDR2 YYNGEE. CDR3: CASSPQGASFEQFF. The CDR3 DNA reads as TGTGCCAGCAGCCCACAGGGGGCTAGTTTTGAGCAGTTCTTC.

CDR3: CASSLTRSPNTEAFF. The CDR3 DNA follows: TGTGCCAGCAGCTTAACGCGGTCACCGAACACTGAAGCTTTCTTT. This sequence joins TRBV7-3 and TRBJ1-1; D uncertain. Trimming took off 0 bases at V and 1 base at J, with 9 bases between the two ends. Germline V gives CDR1 SGHTA, CDR2 FQGTGA. The CDR3 extends over 15 amino acids.

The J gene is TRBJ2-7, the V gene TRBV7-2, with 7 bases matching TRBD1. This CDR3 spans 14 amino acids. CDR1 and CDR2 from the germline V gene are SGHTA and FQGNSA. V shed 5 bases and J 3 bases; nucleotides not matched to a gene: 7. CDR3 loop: CASSQGYRGYEQYF. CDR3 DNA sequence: TGTGCCAGCAGCCAAGGGTACAGGGGCTACGAGCAGTACTTC.

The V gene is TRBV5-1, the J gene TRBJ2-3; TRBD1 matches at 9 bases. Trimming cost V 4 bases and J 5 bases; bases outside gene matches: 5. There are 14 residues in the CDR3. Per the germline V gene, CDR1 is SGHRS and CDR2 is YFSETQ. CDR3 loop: CASSPGTGIDTQYF. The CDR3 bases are TGCGCCAGCAGCCCCGGGACAGGGATAGATACGCAGTATTTT.

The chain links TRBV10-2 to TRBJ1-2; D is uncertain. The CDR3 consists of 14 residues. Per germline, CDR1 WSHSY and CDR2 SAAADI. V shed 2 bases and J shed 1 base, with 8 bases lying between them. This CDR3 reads CASSELLYNYGYTF. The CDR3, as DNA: TGCGCCAGCAGTGAGCTCCTCTATAACTATGGCTACACCTTC.

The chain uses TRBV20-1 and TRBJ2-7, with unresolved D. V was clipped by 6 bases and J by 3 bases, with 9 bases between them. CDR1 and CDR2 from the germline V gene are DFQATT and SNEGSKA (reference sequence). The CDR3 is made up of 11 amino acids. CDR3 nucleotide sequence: TGCAGTGCAACAGACAACTACGAGCAGTACTTC. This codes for CSATDNYEQYF.

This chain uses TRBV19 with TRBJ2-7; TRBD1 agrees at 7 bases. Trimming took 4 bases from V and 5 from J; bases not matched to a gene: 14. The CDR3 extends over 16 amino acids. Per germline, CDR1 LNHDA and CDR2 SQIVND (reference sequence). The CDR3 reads CASSKPTGTTAHEQYF. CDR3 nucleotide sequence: TGTGCCAGTAGTAAACCGACAGGGACCACAGCGCACGAGCAGTACTTC. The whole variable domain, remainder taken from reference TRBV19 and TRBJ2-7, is DGGITQSPKYLFRKEGQNVTLSCEQNLNHDAMYWYRQDPGQGLRLIYYSQIVNDFQKGDIAEGYSVSREKKESFPLTVTSAQKNPTAFYLCASSKPTGTTAHEQYFGPGTRLTVT.

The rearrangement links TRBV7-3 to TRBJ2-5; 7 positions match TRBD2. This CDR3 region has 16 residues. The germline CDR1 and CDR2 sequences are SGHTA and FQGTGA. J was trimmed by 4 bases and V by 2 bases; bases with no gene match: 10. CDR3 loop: CASSLGVGGRRETQYF. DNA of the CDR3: TGTGCCAGCAGCTTAGGGGTTGGCGGGAGAAGAGAGACCCAGTACTTC.